A single sample is the source of the 29 T cell receptor beta chains below, sequenced in a study of cytomegalovirus exposure and HLA in healthy donors. PCR amplification relied on 60 Vbeta primers (plus 13 Jbeta primers). The table came from immunoSEQ multiplex PCR; TCRdb's copy has only in-frame clones and leaves some out. The sample lists almost 200,000 clones; around 76% were seen once. Specimen: PBMCs. The receptors shown here come from a man aged 25 to 45 in good health and CMV-seronegative.

This chain joins TRBV30 and TRBJ2-1, with TRBD2 matching over 9 bases. The ends lost 4 bases at V and 9 bases at J; junction bases unmatched: 13. The CDR3 extends over 15 amino acids. Germline values: CDR1 GTSNPN, CDR2 SVGIG (reference sequence). The CDR3 region has the DNA TGTGCCTGGACCTCTTCGGCGGGAGGGAGGGGTGAGCAGTTCTTC. This codes for CAWTSSAGGRGEQFF.

This clone was observed at least ten times. The chain has TRBV2 and TRBJ1-1; D remains ambiguous. V lost 4 bases and J 0 bases, leaving 6 bases between the germline ends. The CDR3 runs to 13 residues. Germline V CDR1 and CDR2: SNHLY, FYNNEI. CDR3 nucleotides: TGTGCCAGCAGTGGGTACATGAACACTGAAGCTTTCTTT. Amino acids: CASSGYMNTEAFF.

The V gene is TRBV7-9, the J gene TRBJ2-7; TRBD1 aligns across 10 bases. Germline CDR1 reads SEHNR; CDR2 reads FQNEAQ (reference sequence). The trim removed 6 bases at V and 4 bases at J, leaving 3 bases unmatched. The CDR3 is 13 amino acids. The CDR3 coding sequence is TGTGCCAGCAGAGTGGACAGGGGGTACGAGCAGTACTTC. This encodes CASRVDRGYEQYF.

V is TRBV7-9 and J is TRBJ2-7; no clear D. The CDR3 is made up of 14 amino acids. V lost 4 bases and J 0 bases, leaving 10 bases between the germline ends. Germline V gene sequence: CDR1 SEHNR, CDR2 FQNEAQ (reference sequence). CDR3 region: CASSSGSSSYEQYF. The CDR3 DNA sequence: TGTGCCAGCAGCTCCGGGTCCAGCTCCTACGAGCAGTACTTC.

This sequence joins TRBV27 and TRBJ2-7, with TRBD2 matching 9 bases. V lost 0 bases, J lost 3 bases, and 6 bases stayed unmatched. The CDR3 runs 16 residues. Germline V gene sequence: CDR1 MNHEY, CDR2 SMNVEV (reference sequence). The CDR3 sequence is CASSLSGLAGYYEQYF. The CDR3, as DNA: TGTGCCAGCAGTTTATCTGGGCTAGCGGGGTACTACGAGCAGTACTTC.

The sample holds one count of this clone. V gene TRBV21-1 combines with J gene TRBJ2-7; the listed D gene, TRBD1, was not tested against the DNA. TRBV21-1 is a listed pseudogene. CDR3 size: 22 residues. The CDR3 DNA sequence: TGTGCCAGCAGCAAAAAACCAATAAAAATGCAGGGGGCCTGGGCCCCGTCCTACGAGCAGTACTTC. Its translation is CASSKKPIKMQGAWAPSYEQYF.

The rearrangement uses TRBV29-1 and TRBJ2-2, with 7 positions matching TRBD1. This CDR3 has 12 amino acids. Germline CDR1 SQVTM, CDR2 ANQGSEA. The ends lost 1 base at V and 10 bases at J; junction bases unmatched: 3. CDR3 coding DNA: TGCAGCGTTGAAGTACAGGGGTCGGAGCTGTTTTTT. Encoded protein: CSVEVQGSELFF.

The chain couples TRBV25-1 to TRBJ1-1; TRBD1 aligns across 7 bases. J lost 7 bases, V lost 5 bases, and 4 bases had no gene match. CDR1 and CDR2 from the germline V gene are MGHDK and SYGVNS. The CDR3 covers 12 residues. The CDR3 sequence is CASSPRGDEAFF. As DNA, the CDR3 is TGTGCCAGCAGTCCCAGGGGGGATGAAGCTTTCTTT.

The chain is built from TRBV5-4 and TRBJ1-1; no clear D gene. This CDR3 has 13 amino acids. V shed 0 bases and J shed 7 bases, with 10 bases lying between them. CDR1 is SGHNT, CDR2 YYREEE, per germline (reference sequence). The CDR3 loop reads CASSLATEGEAFF. The CDR3 DNA reads TGTGCCAGCAGCTTGGCCACAGAGGGTGAAGCTTTCTTT.

This clone was picked up one time. This chain joins TRBV10-3 and TRBJ2-7; no definite D call. This CDR3 region has 9 residues. V lost 6 bases and J lost 9, with 6 bases in between. CDR1 is ENHRY and CDR2 is SYGVKD in the germline V gene. The CDR3 coding sequence is TGTGCCATCAGGGAGCTGCAGTACTTC. Amino acid sequence: CAIRELQYF.

The rearrangement joins TRBV30 to TRBJ2-5; 16 positions agree with TRBD2. Germline CDR1 and CDR2: GTSNPN and SVGIG (reference sequence). This CDR3 has 18 amino acids. The trim removed 5 bases at V and 5 bases at J, leaving 14 bases unmatched. As DNA, the CDR3 is TGTGCCTGGTATACCGGGACTAGCGGGAGGGCCGAGGGTGAGACCCAGTACTTC. It specifies CAWYTGTSGRAEGETQYF.

The V gene is TRBV5-1, the J gene TRBJ2-2; tentative D call: TRBD2 (6 bases). Germline V lookup: CDR1 SGHRS, CDR2 YFSETQ. This CDR3 has 15 amino acids. V was clipped by 3 bases and J by 0 bases, with 9 bases between them. This CDR3 reads CASSWDFANTGELFF. The CDR3 DNA sequence: TGCGCCAGCAGCTGGGACTTTGCGAACACCGGGGAGCTGTTTTTT.

The chain recombines TRBV6-4 with TRBJ2-3, with TRBD2 matching over 8 bases. The CDR3 runs to 15 residues. Germline trimming cut 4 bases from V and 2 bases from J; bases unmatched to any gene: 5. Germline V gene data show CDR1 as MRHNA and CDR2 as SNTAGT. CDR3 residues: CASSARGASTDTQYF. DNA for the CDR3: TGTGCCAGCAGTGCGCGGGGGGCCTCCACAGATACGCAGTATTTT.

Turning to this clone: Distinct nucleotide sequences in the sample also encode this CDR3. V is TRBV4-2 and J is TRBJ1-1; D is possibly TRBD1 (5 bases). Germline CDR1 and CDR2: LGHNA and YNFKEQ. The CDR3 length is 15 residues. Trimming shortened V by 3 bases and J by 1 base, and 12 bases separated the two germline ends. For the CDR3, the DNA is TGTGCCAGCAGCCAGGGTCAGGGCAGGAACACTGAAGCTTTCTTT. Translating it yields CASSQGQGRNTEAFF.

This clone appeared a single time. This rearrangement joins TRBV10-3 to TRBJ2-7; 9 bases fit TRBD2. CDR1 and CDR2 (germline): ENHRY, SYGVKD. V gave up 6 bases and J gave up 2 bases; unmatched junction bases: 11. The CDR3 runs to 16 residues. The CDR3 DNA reads as TGTGCCATCAGCGAGGCGGGGGGGGCAGGCGCCTACGAGCAGTACTTC. It encodes CAISEAGGAGAYEQYF.

The chain joins TRBV11-3 to TRBJ2-5; TRBD1 aligns across 10 bases. The V gene end was trimmed by 1 base and the J gene end by 5 bases; junction bases not matched to a gene: 7. The CDR3 is made up of 16 amino acids. Germline lookup yields CDR1 SGHNT and CDR2 YENEEA. Here the CDR3 DNA reads TGTGCCAGCAGCTTAGGAGTAGGGGGACAGGGGGAGACCCAGTACTTC. It is translated as CASSLGVGGQGETQYF.

The chain combines TRBV30 with TRBJ2-3; 7 bases align to TRBD1. Per germline, CDR1 GTSNPN and CDR2 SVGIG (reference sequence). Trimming at V came to 6 bases and at J to 3 bases, leaving 6 bases not matched to a gene. This CDR3 is built from 13 residues. The CDR3 DNA reads as TGTGCCTGTCACAGGGGTTGGACAGATACGCAGTATTTT. Translation: CACHRGWTDTQYF.

CDR3 protein: CASSPRFGPGANVLTF. The CDR3 region has the DNA TGTGCCAGCAGCCCAAGATTCGGTCCTGGGGCCAACGTCCTGACTTTC. This rearrangement joins TRBV4-2 to TRBJ2-6; D is undetermined. Germline assignment: CDR1 LGHNA and CDR2 YNFKEQ. Trimming removed 4 bases from V and 2 bases from J, with 12 bases in between. This CDR3 is 16 amino acids long.

The V gene is TRBV7-9, the J gene TRBJ1-1, with unresolved D. Germline CDR1 reads SEHNR; CDR2 reads FQNEAQ (reference sequence). Trimming cost V 5 bases and J 5 bases, with 21 bases left between them. The CDR3 consists of 16 residues. CDR3 DNA sequence: TGTGCCAGCAGCACACCGATGGGAGTACACGAAACTGAAGCTTTCTTT. It translates to CASSTPMGVHETEAFF.

The CDR3 spells CASSLGGRALEYGYTF. The CDR3, as DNA: TGTGCCAGCAGCTTGGGAGGCAGGGCCCTCGAGTATGGCTACACCTTC. The rearrangement uses TRBV7-2 and TRBJ1-2, with TRBD1 as a possible D gene (5 bases). V was cut by 3 bases and J by 5 bases, with 19 bases left in between. The CDR3 runs 16 residues. Germline CDR1 SGHTA, CDR2 FQGNSA. Filled out from reference TRBV7-2 and TRBJ1-2, the complete variable domain reads GAGVSQSPSNKVTEKGKDVELRCDPISGHTALYWYRQSLGQGLEFLIYFQGNSAPDKSGLPSDRFSAERTGGSVSTLTIQRTQQEDSAVYLCASSLGGRALEYGYTFGSGTRLTVV.

The chain has TRBV7-9 and TRBJ1-1, with TRBD1 matching 8 bases. The V and J ends lost 3 bases and 4 bases, in that order; junction bases with no gene match: 4. This CDR3 is built from 14 residues. From germline, CDR1 is SEHNR and CDR2 FQNEAQ (reference sequence). The CDR3 DNA reads as TGTGCCAGCAGCTTCACAGGGGGTACCACTGAAGCTTTCTTT. Its protein is CASSFTGGTTEAFF. Supplemented by reference TRBV7-9 and TRBJ1-1, the full variable domain reads DTGVSQNPRHKITKRGQNVTFRCDPISEHNRLYWYRQTLGQGPEFLTYFQNEAQLEKSRLLSDRFSAERPKGSFSTLEIQRTEQGDSAMYLCASSFTGGTTEAFFGQGTRLTVV.

This rearrangement joins TRBV28 to TRBJ2-7; tentatively, D is TRBD1 (5 bases). Germline V lookup: CDR1 MDHEN, CDR2 SYDVKM. The ends were cut back, 6 bases at V and 2 bases at J, with 8 bases in the middle. The CDR3 totals 12 residues. The CDR3 DNA follows: TGTGCCAGCAGGGGGCCGGCCTACGAGCAGTACTTC. Translation gives CASRGPAYEQYF.

J is TRBJ2-3 and V is TRBV5-1; a possible D gene is TRBD2 (6 bases). The V gene lost 4 bases and the J gene lost 0 bases, with 12 bases spanning the gap. This CDR3 spans 15 amino acids. Germline V gene sequence: CDR1 SGHRS, CDR2 YFSETQ. For the CDR3, the DNA is TGCGCCAGCAGCGCCGGGACTGGGAGCACAGATACGCAGTATTTT. It codes for CASSAGTGSTDTQYF.

The chain recombines TRBV9 with TRBJ1-3; no reliable D call. The CDR3 is made up of 13 amino acids. In germline, CDR1 is SGDLS, CDR2 YYNGEE. The V gene lost 4 bases and the J gene lost 4 bases, with 9 bases spanning the gap. The CDR3: CASSPRSGNTIYF. The CDR3 coding sequence is TGTGCCAGCAGCCCCCGGTCCGGAAACACCATATATTTT.

This clone was detected only a few times. The genes are TRBV7-9 and TRBJ2-7; 9 bases are a match to TRBD1. V trimming: 4 bases; J trimming: 1 base; junction bases outside the gene matches: 2. The CDR3 length is 14 residues. Germline V CDR1 and CDR2: SEHNR, FQNEAQ (reference sequence). The CDR3, as DNA: TGTGCCAGCAGCTCGGACAGGGGATCCTACGAGCAGTACTTC. Protein product: CASSSDRGSYEQYF.

This chain links TRBV15 with TRBJ2-7, with TRBD2 identical over 15 bases. V was pared by 0 bases and J by 4 bases, with 7 bases of the junction left unmatched. Germline values: CDR1 LNHNV, CDR2 YYDKDF (reference sequence). The CDR3 runs 18 residues. CDR3: CATSRDSRTSGGGYEQYF. The DNA of the CDR3 is TGTGCCACCAGCAGAGATTCTCGGACTAGCGGGGGGGGTTACGAGCAGTACTTC.

The J gene is TRBJ2-2, the V gene TRBV9; tentatively, D is TRBD1 (6 bases). V was cut by 0 bases and J by 4 bases, with 10 bases left in between. Germline V gives CDR1 SGDLS, CDR2 YYNGEE. The CDR3 spans 15 residues. As DNA, the CDR3 is TGTGCCAGCAGCGTAGAGGCAGGGGCCACCGGGGAGCTGTTTTTT. Translated, it gives CASSVEAGATGELFF.

V is TRBV7-9 and J is TRBJ2-7, with 8 nucleotides matching TRBD1. The CDR3 sequence is 15 residues long. Germline CDR1 is SEHNR and CDR2 is FQNEAQ (reference sequence). V shed 6 bases, J shed 1 base, and the junction held 8 bases outside the gene matches. As DNA, the CDR3 is TGTGCCAGCAGTTGGACAGGGACCTTATCCTACGAGCAGTACTTC. Translated, it gives CASSWTGTLSYEQYF.

A word on this clone: Other nucleotide sequences in the sample specify the same CDR3. This chain joins TRBV7-9 and TRBJ1-2, with TRBD1 matching 8 bases. V was clipped by 4 bases and J by 2 bases; unmatched bases: 3. The V gene's germline CDR1 is SEHNR and CDR2 FQNEAQ (reference sequence). The CDR3 totals 14 residues. CDR3 bases: TGTGCCAGCAGCTCCACAGGGGGAAACTATGGCTACACCTTC. Its protein is CASSSTGGNYGYTF.